The rows below give T cell receptor beta chains drawn from one sample of a study of OX40 agonist ivuxolimab in advanced cancers. Data came from immunoSEQ multiplex PCR; TCRdb stores just in-frame clones and leaves some out. Of about 150,000 clones listed, 85% to 95% are singletons. Specimen: CD4+ or CD8+ T cells sorted from blood, collected in a trial of the OX40 agonist ivuxolimab. Every receptor here comes from an adult with an advanced solid tumor such as melanoma, head and neck, liver or kidney cancer. The CDR3 runs from the conserved cysteine through the conserved F or W. The D gene is left open where the match is weak.

V gene,J gene,D gene,CDR3 DNA,CDR3 protein
TRBV4-3,TRBJ2-5,-,TGCGCCAGCAGCCAAGATGGGCAGGTCCAAGAGACCCAGTACTTC,CASSQDGQVQETQYF
TRBV19,TRBJ2-6,-,TGTGCCAGTAGTACAGGGACCGTAGTCTCTGGGGCCAACGTCCTGACTTTC,CASSTGTVVSGANVLTF
TRBV5-1,TRBJ2-7,TRBD2,TGCGCCAGCCGGAGAATTCTATTAGCGGGTATGGACTACGAGCAGTACTTC,CASRRILLAGMDYEQYF
TRBV7-8,TRBJ2-1,-,TGTGCCAGCAGCCGGGACTCGAATGAGCAGTTCTTC,CASSRDSNEQFF
TRBV9,TRBJ1-2,-,TGTGCCAGCAGCGTAGAGCCGGGCGACTATGGCTACACCTTC,CASSVEPGDYGYTF
TRBV6-5,TRBJ2-2,-,TGTGCCAGCAGAGCACAGGGATACACCGGGGAGCTGTTTTTT,CASRAQGYTGELFF
TRBV4-1,TRBJ1-4,-,TGCGCCAGCAGCCAAGACGGTACAGGCGGTAATGAAAAACTGTTTTTT,CASSQDGTGGNEKLFF
TRBV4-3,TRBJ1-2,TRBD1,TGCGCCAGCAGCCCGGGACAGGGGGCCGGGTATGGCTACACCTTC,CASSPGQGAGYGYTF
TRBV9,TRBJ1-1,TRBD1,TGTGCCAGCAGCGCTACAGGGGCACTTGGCACTGAAGCTTTCTTT,CASSATGALGTEAFF
TRBV7-2,TRBJ1-1,-,TGTGCCGGGCGGACTGCCGTTGGAACTGAAGCTTTCTTT,CAGRTAVGTEAFF